Listed below are T cell receptor beta chains from one sample, sequenced in a study of identifying expanded T cells in peripheral blood. The assay was immunoSEQ multiplex PCR, and TCRdb's table has in-frame clones only and misses some. This sample yields about 86,000 clones, of which around 90% are seen a single time; under 6% belongs to the top ten. Material for sequencing was blood. These receptor sequences come from a person aged 18-69 years in good health. CDR3s include the opening cysteine and the closing phenylalanine or tryptophan. The order of the fields is D gene, J gene, V gene, clone size, CDR3 DNA, CDR3 protein. D genes are given only for firm matches. Rows may omit the clone size; those that give it use once, few, many or a size class.

D gene: .; J gene: TRBJ1-1; V gene: TRBV9; clone size: .; CDR3 DNA: TGTGCCAGCAGCGCGGATACAGGTAAAGCTTTCTTT; CDR3 protein: CASSADTGKAFF
D gene: TRBD2; J gene: TRBJ2-1; V gene: TRBV9; clone size: .; CDR3 DNA: TGTGCCAGCAGCGTAGTAGGGACTAGCGGGCGGAGCTCCTACAATGAGCAGTTCTTC; CDR3 protein: CASSVVGTSGRSSYNEQFF
D gene: .; J gene: TRBJ1-4; V gene: TRBV5-5; clone size: .; CDR3 DNA: TGTGCCAGCAGCTCGGCTGTCGGGGGAAAACTGTTTTTT; CDR3 protein: CASSSAVGGKLFF
D gene: .; J gene: TRBJ1-1; V gene: TRBV2; clone size: .; CDR3 DNA: TGTGCCAGCAGTGTACAGGGCATGAACACTGAAGCTTTCTTT; CDR3 protein: CASSVQGMNTEAFF
D gene: .; J gene: TRBJ2-7; V gene: TRBV30; clone size: .; CDR3 DNA: TGTGCCTGGGCACCCTCCCAGAACCTAGAGCAGTACTTC; CDR3 protein: CAWAPSQNLEQYF
D gene: TRBD2; J gene: TRBJ2-3; V gene: TRBV11-2; clone size: .; CDR3 DNA: TGTGCCAGCAGCCAGATCGTTACTAGCGGGGGAGGAGATACGCAGTATTTT; CDR3 protein: CASSQIVTSGGGDTQYF
D gene: .; J gene: TRBJ2-3; V gene: TRBV7-9; clone size: .; CDR3 DNA: TGTGCCAGCAGCTTAATGGCTGGGGCGGGTACAGATACGCAGTATTTT; CDR3 protein: CASSLMAGAGTDTQYF
D gene: .; J gene: TRBJ1-2; V gene: TRBV7-2; clone size: .; CDR3 DNA: TGTGCCAGCAGCTTAGGGGGAGGGGTCCCGGTCTACACCTTC; CDR3 protein: CASSLGGGVPVYTF
D gene: .; J gene: TRBJ2-3; V gene: TRBV21-1; clone size: .; CDR3 DNA: TGTGCCAGCAGCAAAGAAGTAGCGGGGATCGGCACAGATACGCAGTATTTT; CDR3 protein: CASSKEVAGIGTDTQYF
D gene: .; J gene: TRBJ1-6; V gene: TRBV5-1; clone size: .; CDR3 DNA: TGCGCCAGCAGCCCCCGAGGCGTCGGGACGAACAATTCACCCCTCCACTTT; CDR3 protein: CASSPRGVGTNNSPLHF
D gene: .; J gene: TRBJ1-6; V gene: TRBV6-1; clone size: .; CDR3 DNA: TGTGCCAGCAGTGCAAGCCGGAATATTAATTCACCCCTCCACTTT; CDR3 protein: CASSASRNINSPLHF
D gene: TRBD1; J gene: TRBJ1-2; V gene: TRBV6-1; clone size: .; CDR3 DNA: TGTGCCAGCAGCCCCAGACAGGGAGAGGGCTACACCTTC; CDR3 protein: CASSPRQGEGYTF
D gene: .; J gene: TRBJ1-2; V gene: TRBV29-1; clone size: .; CDR3 DNA: TGCAGCGTTGGGACACCCTTGGCCTATGGCTACACCTTC; CDR3 protein: CSVGTPLAYGYTF
D gene: .; J gene: TRBJ1-1; V gene: TRBV6-5; clone size: .; CDR3 DNA: TGTGCCAGCAAAACCCCAGGGCAGAACACTGAAGCTTTCTTT; CDR3 protein: CASKTPGQNTEAFF
D gene: .; J gene: TRBJ1-1; V gene: TRBV25-1; clone size: .; CDR3 DNA: TGTGCCAGCAGTGAACGGGGCCCTGAAGCTTTCTTT; CDR3 protein: CASSERGPEAFF
D gene: TRBD1; J gene: TRBJ2-6; V gene: TRBV11-3; clone size: .; CDR3 DNA: TGTGCCAGCAGCTTCGGACAGGCCGACAACGTCCTGACTTTC; CDR3 protein: CASSFGQADNVLTF
D gene: TRBD1; J gene: TRBJ2-7; V gene: TRBV7-2; clone size: once; CDR3 DNA: TGTGCCAGCAGTCCAGGGACAGGGTGGGAGCAGTACTTC; CDR3 protein: CASSPGTGWEQYF
D gene: .; J gene: TRBJ2-3; V gene: TRBV2; clone size: .; CDR3 DNA: TGTGCCAGCAACCCGGGACGGGGGGCAGGGGATACGCAGTATTTT; CDR3 protein: CASNPGRGAGDTQYF
D gene: TRBD2; J gene: TRBJ2-1; V gene: TRBV5-6; clone size: .; CDR3 DNA: TGTGCCAGCAGCTACCTAGCGGGAGGAAGTAATGAGCAGTTCTTC; CDR3 protein: CASSYLAGGSNEQFF
D gene: .; J gene: TRBJ1-1; V gene: TRBV7-2; clone size: once; CDR3 DNA: TGTGCCAGCAGCCCCCAGCGAATGAACACTGAAGCTTTCTTT; CDR3 protein: CASSPQRMNTEAFF
D gene: .; J gene: TRBJ1-1; V gene: TRBV19; clone size: .; CDR3 DNA: TGTGCCAGTAGCCCCGGACAGTTTTTCACTGAAGCTTTCTTT; CDR3 protein: CASSPGQFFTEAFF
D gene: .; J gene: TRBJ1-1; V gene: TRBV15; clone size: .; CDR3 DNA: TGTGCCACCAGCAGAGAAACAGGAGGCACTGAAGCTTTCTTT; CDR3 protein: CATSRETGGTEAFF
D gene: .; J gene: TRBJ1-2; V gene: TRBV19; clone size: .; CDR3 DNA: TGTGCCTGCCAGGGCTACGGAGCTAACTATGGCTACACCTTC; CDR3 protein: CACQGYGANYGYTF
D gene: .; J gene: TRBJ2-6; V gene: TRBV6-4; clone size: few; CDR3 DNA: TGTGCCAGCAGTGACCCGGACAGCTCTGGGGCCAACGTCCTGACTTTC; CDR3 protein: CASSDPDSSGANVLTF